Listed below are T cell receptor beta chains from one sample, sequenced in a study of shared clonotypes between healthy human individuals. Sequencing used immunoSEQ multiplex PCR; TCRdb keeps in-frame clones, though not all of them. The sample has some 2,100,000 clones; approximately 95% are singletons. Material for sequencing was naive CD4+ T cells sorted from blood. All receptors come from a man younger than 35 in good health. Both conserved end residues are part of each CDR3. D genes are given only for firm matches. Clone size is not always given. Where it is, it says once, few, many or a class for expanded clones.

CDR3 DNA: TGCGCCAGCAGCCGGACAGGGGATCACTACGAGCAGTACTTC
CDR3 protein: CASSRTGDHYEQYF
J gene: TRBJ2-7
clone size: .
D gene: TRBD1
V gene: TRBV5-1

CDR3 DNA: TGCGCCAGCAGCTCGGGACAGAACGAGCAGTACTTC
CDR3 protein: CASSSGQNEQYF
J gene: TRBJ2-7
clone size: .
D gene: TRBD1
V gene: TRBV4-1

CDR3 DNA: TGCGCCAGCAGCCGGGGACAGGCATTAGAGACCCAGTACTTC
CDR3 protein: CASSRGQALETQYF
J gene: TRBJ2-5
clone size: .
D gene: TRBD1
V gene: TRBV5-1

CDR3 DNA: TGTGCCAGCAGTGTGACTAGCGGGAACACCGGGGAGCTGTTTTTT
CDR3 protein: CASSVTSGNTGELFF
J gene: TRBJ2-2
clone size: .
D gene: TRBD2
V gene: TRBV2

CDR3 DNA: TGTGCCAGCAGTGAAGGGGGGGGTTTTAGCCCCAATTACAATGAGCAGTTCTTC
CDR3 protein: CASSEGGGFSPNYNEQFF
J gene: TRBJ2-1
clone size: .
D gene: TRBD2
V gene: TRBV6-1

CDR3 DNA: TGTGCCAGCAGCTTTTTGGCGGCGTTCAATCAGCCCCAGCATTTT
CDR3 protein: CASSFLAAFNQPQHF
J gene: TRBJ1-5
clone size: .
D gene: .
V gene: TRBV5-5

CDR3 DNA: TGCGCCAGCAGCTTGGTTCCCACAGATACGCAGTATTTT
CDR3 protein: CASSLVPTDTQYF
J gene: TRBJ2-3
clone size: .
D gene: .
V gene: TRBV5-1

CDR3 DNA: TGTGCCAGCTCCCAGATTAGCGGGAGCACAGATACGCAGTATTTT
CDR3 protein: CASSQISGSTDTQYF
J gene: TRBJ2-3
clone size: .
D gene: TRBD2
V gene: TRBV18

CDR3 DNA: TGTGCCAGCAGTACTGATACAGTTGGCTACACCTTC
CDR3 protein: CASSTDTVGYTF
J gene: TRBJ1-2
clone size: .
D gene: .
V gene: TRBV11-2

CDR3 DNA: TGTGCCAGCCCTCCCGCGGGTCTTGGAGGTCACGAGCAGTACTTC
CDR3 protein: CASPPAGLGGHEQYF
J gene: TRBJ2-7
clone size: .
D gene: .
V gene: TRBV6-1

CDR3 DNA: TGTGCCTGGAGTGTCCCTCCGACTGAAGCTTTCTTT
CDR3 protein: CAWSVPPTEAFF
J gene: TRBJ1-1
clone size: .
D gene: .
V gene: TRBV30

CDR3 DNA: TGTGCCAGCAGCTGGCTAGCTCCCGAGCAGTACTTC
CDR3 protein: CASSWLAPEQYF
J gene: TRBJ2-7
clone size: .
D gene: .
V gene: TRBV7-2

CDR3 DNA: TGTGCCAGCAGCCTTCGGGACTCCGGAGACGAGCAGTACTTC
CDR3 protein: CASSLRDSGDEQYF
J gene: TRBJ2-7
clone size: once
D gene: .
V gene: TRBV14

CDR3 DNA: TGTGCCAGCAGCTTAATGATGGAAGAGACCCAGTACTTC
CDR3 protein: CASSLMMEETQYF
J gene: TRBJ2-5
clone size: once
D gene: .
V gene: TRBV7-2

CDR3 DNA: TGTGCCAGCAGGCTGGGACTAGGCCCCTATGAGCAGTTCTTC
CDR3 protein: CASRLGLGPYEQFF
J gene: TRBJ2-1
clone size: .
D gene: TRBD2
V gene: TRBV6-5